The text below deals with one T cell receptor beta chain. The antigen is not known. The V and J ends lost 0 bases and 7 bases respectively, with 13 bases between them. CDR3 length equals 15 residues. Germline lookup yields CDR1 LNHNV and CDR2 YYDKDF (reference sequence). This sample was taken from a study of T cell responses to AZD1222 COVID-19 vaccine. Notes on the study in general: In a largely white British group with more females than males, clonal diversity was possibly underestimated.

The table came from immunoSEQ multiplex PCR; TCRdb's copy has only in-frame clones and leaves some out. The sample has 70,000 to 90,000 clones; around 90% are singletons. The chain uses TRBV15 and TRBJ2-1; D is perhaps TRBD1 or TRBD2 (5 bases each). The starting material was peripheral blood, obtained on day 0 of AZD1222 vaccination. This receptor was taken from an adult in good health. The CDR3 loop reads CATSRDQGSVNEQFF. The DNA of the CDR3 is TGTGCCACCAGCAGAGATCAGGGTAGCGTTAATGAGCAGTTCTTC.